This record concerns one TCR beta chain sequence. The data were obtained in a study of blood T cell repertoires in COVID-19. Turning to the study itself: Both acute and convalescent COVID-19 samples were obtained from the United States, Italy and Spain. Nucleic acid was either cDNA or gDNA, and it came from T cells, B-cell-depleted T cells, or PBMCs.

Original analysis: Estimates of nucleated cell counts were drawn from the amplification of reference gene primers. Data came from immunoSEQ multiplex PCR; TCRdb stores just in-frame clones and leaves some out. Clone size and the V and J calls come from that table; the DNA yielded D and trimming. The table has 90,000 to 140,000 clones, under 90% seen once. Sequencing input: peripheral blood. The origin of this receptor is an elderly man with acute or convalescent COVID-19.

CDR3 sequence reads: CASSLQGDEQYF. The CDR3 DNA is TGTGCCAGCAGCCTACAGGGAGACGAGCAGTACTTC. The chain couples TRBV3-1 (or the pseudogene TRBV3-2) to TRBJ2-7, with a possible D match to TRBD1 (6 bases). Per germline, CDR1 LGHDT and CDR2 YNNKEL (reference sequence). With 4 bases removed from V and 5 bases from J, the gap between germline ends came to 9 bases. CDR3 length: 12 amino acids.